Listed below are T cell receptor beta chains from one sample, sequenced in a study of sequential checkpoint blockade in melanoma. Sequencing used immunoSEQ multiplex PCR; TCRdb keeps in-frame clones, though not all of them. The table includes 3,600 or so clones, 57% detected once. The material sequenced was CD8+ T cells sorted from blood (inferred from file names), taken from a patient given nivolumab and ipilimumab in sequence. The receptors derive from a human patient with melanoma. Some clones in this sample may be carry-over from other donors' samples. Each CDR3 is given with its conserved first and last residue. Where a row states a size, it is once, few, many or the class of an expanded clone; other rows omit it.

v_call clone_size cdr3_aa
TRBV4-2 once CASSPRTSGEYNEQFF
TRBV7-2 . CASGPGQGSQPQHF
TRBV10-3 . CAISEGGGNTEAFF
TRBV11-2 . CASSGLGDGYTF
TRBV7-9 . CASSSSRDRGLNEQFF
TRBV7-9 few CASSSTRGWSQETQYF
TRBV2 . CASSRVGGALNQPQHF
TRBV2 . CASSEDWSGGNNQPQHF
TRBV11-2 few CASSFPGGTGELFF
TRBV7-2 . CASADSQYNEQFF
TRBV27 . CASSSRTGEDGYTF
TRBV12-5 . CASGLVSGITDTQYF
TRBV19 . CASSTSDRGDTEAFF
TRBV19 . CASRYPGAGNYGYTF
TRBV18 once CASSAGQSETQYF
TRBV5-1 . CASSPRQGAVPDTQYF
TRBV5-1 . CASSLNRADTQYF
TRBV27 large CASSLSLPAGGRETQYF
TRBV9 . CASSRRGFSNQPQHF
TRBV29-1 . CSAGLLRETQYF
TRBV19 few CATLTASGYTF
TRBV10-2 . CASRVGGTEAFF
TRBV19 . CASTPSAGGSYEQYF
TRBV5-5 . CASSLDPDTEAFF
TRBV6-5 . CASSYSEGPYEQYF
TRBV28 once CASSLGGISGYTF
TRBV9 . CASTKRDRNTGELFF
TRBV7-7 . CASSFGPGDEQFF
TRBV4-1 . CASSQAGGPNTEAFF
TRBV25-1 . CASSDQGRRTEAFF
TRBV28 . CASSLTPTGNTYEQYF
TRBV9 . CASSRGLAGWELFF
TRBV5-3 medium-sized CARSLVHRQGSHEQYF
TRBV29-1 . CSVAAETGELFF
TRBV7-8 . CASSTLQGWETQYF
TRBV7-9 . CASSPDRGRLGDTQYF
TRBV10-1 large CASSGPSGGSSYNEQFF
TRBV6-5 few CASTAGETNNQPQHF
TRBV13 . CASSQNRGREGNEQFF
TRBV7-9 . CASRPTSTGELFF
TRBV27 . CASSFLPGPRTYEQYF
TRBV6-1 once CASSPTTFQPQHF
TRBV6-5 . CASSWQGAGTEAFF
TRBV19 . CASTGTQNTGELFF
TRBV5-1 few CASSLGGVNTEAFF
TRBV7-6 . CASSSGQGRHEQYF
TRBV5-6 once CASSLAWQTSSYEQYF
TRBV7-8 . CASSFPGGYTEAFF
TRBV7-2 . CASSYSGGALETQYF
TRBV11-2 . CASSLSFDSYYGYTF
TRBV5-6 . CASSLRTGNTEQFF